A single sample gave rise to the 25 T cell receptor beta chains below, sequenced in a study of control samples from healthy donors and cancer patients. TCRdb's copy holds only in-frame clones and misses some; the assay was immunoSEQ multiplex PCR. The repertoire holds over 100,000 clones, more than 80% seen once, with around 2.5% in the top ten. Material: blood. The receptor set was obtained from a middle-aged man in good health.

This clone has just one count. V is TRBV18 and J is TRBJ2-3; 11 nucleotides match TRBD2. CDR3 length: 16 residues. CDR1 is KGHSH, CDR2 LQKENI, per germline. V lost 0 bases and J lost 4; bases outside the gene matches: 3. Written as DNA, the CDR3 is TGTGCCAGCTCACCACCGCTAGCGGGGGGAGCAGATACGCAGTATTTT. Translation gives CASSPPLAGGADTQYF.

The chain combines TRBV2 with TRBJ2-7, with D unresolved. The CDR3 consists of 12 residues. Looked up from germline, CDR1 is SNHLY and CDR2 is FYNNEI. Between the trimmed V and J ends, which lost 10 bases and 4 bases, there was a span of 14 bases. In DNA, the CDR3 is TGTGCCAACTCCCGCGGAGATTACGAGCAGTACTTC. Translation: CANSRGDYEQYF.

CDR3 bases: TGTGCCAGCAGTTACTCGGGACAAAACTCTGGAAACACCATATATTTT. Translation gives CASSYSGQNSGNTIYF. The V gene is TRBV6-5, the J gene TRBJ1-3, with TRBD1 as a possible D gene (6 bases). The CDR3 length is 16 residues. Germline loops: CDR1 MNHEY, CDR2 SVGAGI. The V end lost 0 bases, the J end lost 0 bases, and 9 bases lay between the germline ends.

CDR3 region: CASSLVGLPNSGNTIYF. CDR3 DNA: TGCGCCAGCAGCTTGGTAGGCCTACCCAACTCTGGAAACACCATATATTTT. J is TRBJ1-3 and V is TRBV5-1; D uncertain. V lost 0 bases and J 0 bases, leaving 13 bases between the germline ends. The CDR3 contains 17 residues. Germline V lookup: CDR1 SGHRS, CDR2 YFSETQ.

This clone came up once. CDR3 DNA sequence: TGTGCCAGCAGTAACCGGGACAGTGTCGTCAATGAGCAGTTCTTC. It is translated as CASSNRDSVVNEQFF. The V call is TRBV6-2 or TRBV6-3, the J call TRBJ2-1; TRBD1 matches at 7 bases. This CDR3 has 15 amino acids. With 5 bases clipped from V and 6 bases from J, the junction kept 10 bases outside the gene matches. Germline V gene data show CDR1 as MNHEY and CDR2 as SVGEGT.

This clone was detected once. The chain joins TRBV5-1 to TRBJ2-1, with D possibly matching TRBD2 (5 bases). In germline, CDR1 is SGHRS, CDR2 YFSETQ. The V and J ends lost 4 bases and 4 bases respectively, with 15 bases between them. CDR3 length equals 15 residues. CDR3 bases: TGCGCCAGCAGCCAAATGCCGGAGGAGTACAATGAGCAGTTCTTC. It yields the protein CASSQMPEEYNEQFF.

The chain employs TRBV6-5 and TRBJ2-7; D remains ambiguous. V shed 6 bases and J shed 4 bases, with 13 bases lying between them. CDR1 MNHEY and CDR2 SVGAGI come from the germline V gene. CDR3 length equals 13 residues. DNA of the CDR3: TGTGCCAGCAGCTTGGACCGAGGATACGAGCAGTACTTC. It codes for CASSLDRGYEQYF.

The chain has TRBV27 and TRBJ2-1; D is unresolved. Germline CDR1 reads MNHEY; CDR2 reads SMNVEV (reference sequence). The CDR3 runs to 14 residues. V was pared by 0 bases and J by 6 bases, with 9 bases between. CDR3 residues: CASSLSGTGNEQFF. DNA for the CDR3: TGTGCCAGCAGTTTATCCGGAACGGGCAATGAGCAGTTCTTC.

The CDR3 bases are TGTGCCAGCAGCACTGGACAGTACAATGAGCAGTTCTTC. This codes for CASSTGQYNEQFF. The rearrangement links TRBV7-6 to TRBJ2-1; TRBD1 might be the D (6 bases). The V and J ends lost 5 bases and 4 bases respectively, with 9 bases between them. Germline lookup yields CDR1 SGHVS and CDR2 FNYEAQ. The CDR3 contains 13 residues.

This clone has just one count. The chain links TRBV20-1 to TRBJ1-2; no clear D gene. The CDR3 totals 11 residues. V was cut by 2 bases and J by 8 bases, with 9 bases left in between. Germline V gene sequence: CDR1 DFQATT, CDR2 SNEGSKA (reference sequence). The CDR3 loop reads CSARSLGGYTF. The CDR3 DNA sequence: TGCAGTGCTAGATCCCTGGGGGGCTACACCTTC.

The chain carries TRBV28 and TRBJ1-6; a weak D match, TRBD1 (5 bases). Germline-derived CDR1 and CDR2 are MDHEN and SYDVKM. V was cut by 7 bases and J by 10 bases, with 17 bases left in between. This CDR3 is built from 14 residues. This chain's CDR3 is CASILGGEKSPLHF. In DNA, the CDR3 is TGTGCCAGCATCCTGGGGGGGGAGAAGTCACCCCTCCACTTT.

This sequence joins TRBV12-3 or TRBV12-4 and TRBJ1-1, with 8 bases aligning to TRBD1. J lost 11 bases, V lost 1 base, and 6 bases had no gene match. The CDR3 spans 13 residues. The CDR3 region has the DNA TGTGCCAGCAGTTTAGGGTACAGGGGGTACGCTTTCTTT. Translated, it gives CASSLGYRGYAFF.

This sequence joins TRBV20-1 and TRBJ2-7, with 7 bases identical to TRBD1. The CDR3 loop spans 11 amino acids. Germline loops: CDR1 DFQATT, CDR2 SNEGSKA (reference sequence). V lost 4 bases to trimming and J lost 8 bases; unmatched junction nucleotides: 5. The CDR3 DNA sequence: TGCAGTGCTACAGACAGGGTAAAGCAGTACTTC. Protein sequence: CSATDRVKQYF.

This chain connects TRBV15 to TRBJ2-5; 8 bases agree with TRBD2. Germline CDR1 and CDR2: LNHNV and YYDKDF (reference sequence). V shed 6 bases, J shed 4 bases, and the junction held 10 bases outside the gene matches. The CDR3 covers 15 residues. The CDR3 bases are TGTGCCACCAGTAGACTTGGACTAGCAGGAGAGACCCAGTACTTC. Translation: CATSRLGLAGETQYF. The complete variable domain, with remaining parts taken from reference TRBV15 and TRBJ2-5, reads DAMVIQNPRYQVTQFGKPVTLSCSQTLNHNVMYWYQQKSSQAPKLLFHYYDKDFNNEADTPDNFQSRRPNTSFCFLDIRSPGLGDTAMYLCATSRLGLAGETQYFGPGTRLLVL.

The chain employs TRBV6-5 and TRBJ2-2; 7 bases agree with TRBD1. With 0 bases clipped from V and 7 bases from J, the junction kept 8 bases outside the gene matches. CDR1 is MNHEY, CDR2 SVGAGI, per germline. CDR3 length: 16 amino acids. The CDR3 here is CASSYSITQGDGELFF. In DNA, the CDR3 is TGTGCCAGCAGTTACTCGATAACCCAGGGGGACGGGGAGCTGTTTTTT.

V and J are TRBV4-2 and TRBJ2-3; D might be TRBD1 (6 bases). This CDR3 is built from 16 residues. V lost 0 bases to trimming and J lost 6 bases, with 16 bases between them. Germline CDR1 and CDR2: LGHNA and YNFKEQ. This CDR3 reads CASSQEGDKKADTQYF. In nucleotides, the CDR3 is TGTGCCAGCAGCCAAGAGGGGGACAAGAAGGCGGATACGCAGTATTTT.

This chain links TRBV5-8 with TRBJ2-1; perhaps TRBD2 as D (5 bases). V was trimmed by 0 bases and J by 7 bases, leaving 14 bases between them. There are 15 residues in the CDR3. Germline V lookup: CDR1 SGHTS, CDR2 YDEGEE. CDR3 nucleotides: TGTGCCAGCAGCTTGGGGACCCACAGAGGGAATGAGCAGTTCTTC. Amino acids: CASSLGTHRGNEQFF. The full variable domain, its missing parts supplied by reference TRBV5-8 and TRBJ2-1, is EAGVTQSPTHLIKTRGQQATLRCSPISGHTSVYWYQQALGLGLQFLLWYDEGEERNRGNFPPRFSGRQFPNYSSELNVNALELEDSALYLCASSLGTHRGNEQFFGPGTRLTVL.

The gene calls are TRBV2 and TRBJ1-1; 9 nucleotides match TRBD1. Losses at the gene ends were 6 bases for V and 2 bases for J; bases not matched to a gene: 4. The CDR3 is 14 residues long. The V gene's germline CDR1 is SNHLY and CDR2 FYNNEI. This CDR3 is CASRDRGGNTEAFF. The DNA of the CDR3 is TGTGCCAGCAGAGACAGGGGGGGAAACACTGAAGCTTTCTTT. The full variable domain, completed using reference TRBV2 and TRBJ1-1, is EPEVTQTPSHQVTQMGQEVILRCVPISNHLYFYWYRQILGQKVEFLVSFYNNEISEKSEIFDDQFSVERPDGSNFTLKIRSTKLEDSAMYFCASRDRGGNTEAFFGQGTRLTVV.

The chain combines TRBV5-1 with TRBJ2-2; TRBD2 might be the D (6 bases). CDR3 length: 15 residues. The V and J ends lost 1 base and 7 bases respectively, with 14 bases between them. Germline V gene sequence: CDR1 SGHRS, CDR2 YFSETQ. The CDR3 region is CASSLLRPGDGELFF. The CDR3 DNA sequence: TGCGCCAGCAGCTTGCTACGTCCGGGGGACGGGGAGCTGTTTTTT.

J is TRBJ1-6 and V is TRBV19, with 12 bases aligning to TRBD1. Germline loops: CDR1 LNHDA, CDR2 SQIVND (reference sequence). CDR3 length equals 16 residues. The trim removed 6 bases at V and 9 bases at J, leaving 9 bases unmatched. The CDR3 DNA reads TGTGCCAGTAGACTTGCCGGGACAGGGGGCCCTTCACCCCTCCACTTT. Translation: CASRLAGTGGPSPLHF.

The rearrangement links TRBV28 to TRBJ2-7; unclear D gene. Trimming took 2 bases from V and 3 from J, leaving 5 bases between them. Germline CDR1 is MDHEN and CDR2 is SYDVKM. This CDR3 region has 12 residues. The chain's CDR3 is CASSLGDYEQYF. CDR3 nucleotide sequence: TGTGCCAGCAGTTTAGGGGACTACGAGCAGTACTTC.

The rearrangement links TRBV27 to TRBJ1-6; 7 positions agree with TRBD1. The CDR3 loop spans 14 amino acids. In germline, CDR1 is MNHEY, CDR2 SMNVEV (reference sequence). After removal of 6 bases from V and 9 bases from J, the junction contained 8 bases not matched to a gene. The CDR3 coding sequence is TGTGCCAGCAGAACGACAGGGATGGGTTCACCCCTCCACTTT. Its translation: CASRTTGMGSPLHF.

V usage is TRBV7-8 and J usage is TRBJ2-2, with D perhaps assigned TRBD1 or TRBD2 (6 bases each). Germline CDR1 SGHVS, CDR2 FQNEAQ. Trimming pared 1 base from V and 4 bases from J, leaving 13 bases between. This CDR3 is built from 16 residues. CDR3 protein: CASSLVVGGSTGELFF. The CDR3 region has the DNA TGTGCCAGCAGCTTAGTGGTCGGGGGCAGCACCGGGGAGCTGTTTTTT.

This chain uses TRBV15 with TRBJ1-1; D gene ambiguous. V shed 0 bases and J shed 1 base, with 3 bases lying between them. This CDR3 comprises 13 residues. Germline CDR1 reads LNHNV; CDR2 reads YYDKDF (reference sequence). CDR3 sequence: CATSREWNTEAFF. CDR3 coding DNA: TGTGCCACCAGCAGAGAGTGGAACACTGAAGCTTTCTTT.

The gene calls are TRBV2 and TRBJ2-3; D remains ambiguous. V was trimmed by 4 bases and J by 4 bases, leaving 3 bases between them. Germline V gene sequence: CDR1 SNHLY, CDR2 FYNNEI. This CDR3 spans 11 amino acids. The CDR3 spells CASSAADTQYF. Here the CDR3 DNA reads TGTGCCAGCAGTGCCGCAGATACGCAGTATTTT.